Listed below are T cell receptor beta chains from one sample, sequenced in a study of cytomegalovirus exposure and HLA in healthy donors. Assay used: immunoSEQ multiplex PCR; TCRdb lists only in-frame clones, some missing. The sample holds under 70,000 clones; approximately 84% are singletons and the top ten take 2.9%. Specimen: PBMCs. These receptors came from a man between 50 and 59 years old in good health and CMV-seronegative. Both conserved end residues are part of each CDR3. The order of the fields is J gene, D gene, clone size, V gene, CDR3 length, CDR3 DNA, CDR3 protein. D genes are given only for firm matches. Size is stated for part of the rows, as once, few or many counts, or as a class when the clone is expanded.

J: TRBJ2-3
D: -
size: -
V: TRBV6-1
length: 16
DNA: TGTGCCAGCAGTGAATTTGGACAGCCAAGCACAGATACGCAGTATTTT
CDR3: CASSEFGQPSTDTQYF

J: TRBJ1-2
D: -
size: few
V: TRBV6-1
length: 15
DNA: TGTGCCAGCACCGGGAGTTCTACCCTTAACTATGGCTACACCTTC
CDR3: CASTGSSTLNYGYTF

J: TRBJ1-2
D: -
size: -
V: TRBV29-1
length: 13
DNA: TGCAGCGTCCCCCCGGCAGGGAACTATGGCTACACCTTC
CDR3: CSVPPAGNYGYTF

J: TRBJ2-5
D: TRBD1
size: -
V: TRBV7-2
length: 15
DNA: TGTGCCAGCAGCTTAGCAGACAGGACAGGGGAGACCCAGTACTTC
CDR3: CASSLADRTGETQYF

J: TRBJ1-2
D: -
size: -
V: TRBV5-4
length: 15
DNA: TGTGCCAGCAGCTGGGGCCAGGGTGGGAACTATGGCTACACCTTC
CDR3: CASSWGQGGNYGYTF

J: TRBJ1-2
D: TRBD1
size: -
V: TRBV18
length: 15
DNA: TGTGCCAGCTCTCTAAAAACGGACAGGGGTAGTGGCTACACCTTC
CDR3: CASSLKTDRGSGYTF

J: TRBJ2-5
D: TRBD1
size: few
V: TRBV10-3
length: 13
DNA: TGTGCCACGGACAGGGGCCGGCAAGAGACCCAGTACTTC
CDR3: CATDRGRQETQYF

J: TRBJ2-7
D: TRBD1
size: few
V: TRBV18
length: 13
DNA: TGTGCCAGCTCACCACGTGACAGGGGCGAGCAGTACTTC
CDR3: CASSPRDRGEQYF

J: TRBJ1-5
D: TRBD1
size: -
V: TRBV5-6
length: 16
DNA: TGTGCCAGCAGCTTCGGGACAGGAGGTAACAATCAGCCCCAGCATTTT
CDR3: CASSFGTGGNNQPQHF

J: TRBJ1-2
D: -
size: -
V: TRBV5-1
length: 13
DNA: TGCGCCAGCAGCGACGGGACACACTATGGCTACACCTTC
CDR3: CASSDGTHYGYTF

J: TRBJ1-5
D: TRBD1
size: few
V: TRBV28
length: 18
DNA: TGTGCCAGCAGTATCACCGGGACAGGGTTCAACGGCAATCAGCCCCAGCATTTT
CDR3: CASSITGTGFNGNQPQHF

J: TRBJ1-2
D: -
size: -
V: TRBV4-3
length: 15
DNA: TGCGCCAGCAGCCAAGATAATGACAGAATCTATGGCTACACCTTC
CDR3: CASSQDNDRIYGYTF

J: TRBJ2-5
D: -
size: -
V: TRBV7-8
length: 14
DNA: TGTGCCAGCAGCTTAGTCGGGGGACCGGGGACCCAGTACTTC
CDR3: CASSLVGGPGTQYF

J: TRBJ1-1
D: -
size: few
V: TRBV7-9
length: 17
DNA: TGTGCCAGCAGCTCCGGGACATCCAATCTCCTGAACACTGAAGCTTTCTTT
CDR3: CASSSGTSNLLNTEAFF

J: TRBJ1-2
D: TRBD1
size: -
V: TRBV19
length: 14
DNA: TGTGCCAGTAGTTCGACAGGGGGCTACTATGGCTACACCTTC
CDR3: CASSSTGGYYGYTF

J: TRBJ2-1
D: TRBD2
size: -
V: TRBV7-8
length: 17
DNA: TGTGCCAGCAGCTTAAATAGGGGACTAGCGGGGATCAATGAGCAGTTCTTC
CDR3: CASSLNRGLAGINEQFF

J: TRBJ1-2
D: -
size: few
V: TRBV28
length: 11
DNA: TGTGCCAGCAGTTTGTGGAGTGGCTACACCTTC
CDR3: CASSLWSGYTF

J: TRBJ2-1
D: TRBD1
size: -
V: TRBV18
length: 12
DNA: TGTGCCAGCTCAGGACAGGGGCCTGAGCAGTTCTTC
CDR3: CASSGQGPEQFF

J: TRBJ1-5
D: TRBD1
size: -
V: TRBV6-1
length: 16
DNA: TGTGCCAGCAGTGCACGGACAGGGATTGGCAATCAGCCCCAGCATTTT
CDR3: CASSARTGIGNQPQHF

J: TRBJ1-1
D: TRBD1
size: few
V: TRBV5-6
length: 12
DNA: TGTGCCAGCAGCTACAGGGGCGGTGAAGCTTTCTTT
CDR3: CASSYRGGEAFF

J: TRBJ2-5
D: TRBD2
size: -
V: TRBV5-1
length: 18
DNA: TGCGCCAGCAGCCCAGGGTGGACTAGCGGGGGGACCCAAGAGACCCAGTACTTC
CDR3: CASSPGWTSGGTQETQYF

J: TRBJ2-2
D: TRBD2
size: -
V: TRBV6-5
length: 16
DNA: TGTGCCAGCAGTTCGGGGCTAGCGGCAGACACCGGGGAGCTGTTTTTT
CDR3: CASSSGLAADTGELFF

J: TRBJ2-3
D: TRBD2
size: -
V: TRBV6-4
length: 16
DNA: TGTGCCAGCAGTATCTCAACTAGCGGCAGCACAGATACGCAGTATTTT
CDR3: CASSISTSGSTDTQYF

J: TRBJ2-2
D: TRBD1
size: -
V: TRBV5-1
length: 15
DNA: TGCGCCAGCAGCTGGGGGACAGGGAGGCACGGGGAGCTGTTTTTT
CDR3: CASSWGTGRHGELFF

J: TRBJ2-7
D: -
size: few
V: TRBV6-1
length: 15
DNA: TGTGCCAGCAGTGAAGTGGCACCGAAAGACTACGAGCAGTACTTC
CDR3: CASSEVAPKDYEQYF

J: TRBJ1-3
D: -
size: -
V: TRBV6-5
length: 11
DNA: TGTGCCAGCGCCTGGTCCGGTCACATATATTTT
CDR3: CASAWSGHIYF

J: TRBJ2-7
D: TRBD1
size: -
V: TRBV28
length: 14
DNA: TGTGCCAGCAGTGGCCCGGGACAGGGCTACGAGCAGTACTTC
CDR3: CASSGPGQGYEQYF

J: TRBJ2-5
D: TRBD2
size: -
V: TRBV7-8
length: 16
DNA: TGTGCCAGCAGCTTAGAAAGCGGACTAGCGGGAGAGACCCAGTACTTC
CDR3: CASSLESGLAGETQYF

J: TRBJ1-5
D: -
size: -
V: TRBV6-6
length: 13
DNA: TGTGCCAGCCGACAGTTTAGCAATCAGCCCCAGCATTTT
CDR3: CASRQFSNQPQHF

J: TRBJ1-1
D: -
size: -
V: TRBV6-1
length: 15
DNA: TGTGCCAGCAGTGGACCTAGGGGCTTGGTCTCTGAAGCTTTCTTT
CDR3: CASSGPRGLVSEAFF

J: TRBJ2-3
D: TRBD1
size: -
V: TRBV5-1
length: 16
DNA: TGCGCCAGCAGCCCCGGCTGGGACAGTAGCACAGATACGCAGTATTTT
CDR3: CASSPGWDSSTDTQYF

J: TRBJ2-7
D: -
size: -
V: TRBV27
length: 17
DNA: TGTGCCAGCAGTTTATCCGGGGGGCCCTTCAGCTCCTACGAGCAGTACTTC
CDR3: CASSLSGGPFSSYEQYF

J: TRBJ2-7
D: TRBD1
size: -
V: TRBV29-1
length: 14
DNA: TGCAGCGTTGAATTAAGGACAGGGGCCTCCGAGCAGTACTTC
CDR3: CSVELRTGASEQYF

J: TRBJ2-3
D: -
size: -
V: TRBV11-3
length: 15
DNA: TGTGCCAGCAGCTTGACAGGAGCTAGCACAGATACGCAGTATTTT
CDR3: CASSLTGASTDTQYF

J: TRBJ2-5
D: -
size: once
V: TRBV7-7
length: 13
DNA: TGTGCCAGCAGCCCAAGGGAGGGGGGGACCCAGTACTTC
CDR3: CASSPREGGTQYF

J: TRBJ1-1
D: -
size: -
V: TRBV19
length: 14
DNA: TGTGCCAGTAGTATCCCCTCGGGTATTACTGAAGCTTTCTTT
CDR3: CASSIPSGITEAFF

J: TRBJ2-2
D: -
size: once
V: TRBV12-5
length: 16
DNA: TGTGCTAGTGGTTTGGTAGTCGGACACAACACCGGGGAGCTGTTTTTT
CDR3: CASGLVVGHNTGELFF

J: TRBJ2-7
D: TRBD2
size: -
V: TRBV7-9
length: 18
DNA: TGTGCCAGCAGCTTAGTTGTTAGCGGGGGGGCCAATGTCTACGAGCAGTACTTC
CDR3: CASSLVVSGGANVYEQYF

J: TRBJ1-2
D: -
size: few
V: TRBV5-4
length: 15
DNA: TGTGCCAGCAGTTCCGGACAGACAGCTAACTATGGCTACACCTTC
CDR3: CASSSGQTANYGYTF

J: TRBJ2-5
D: TRBD2
size: few
V: TRBV30
length: 16
DNA: TGTGCCTGGAGTACCACCGGGACTAGCAGAGAAGAGACCCAGTACTTC
CDR3: CAWSTTGTSREETQYF

J: TRBJ1-4
D: -
size: -
V: TRBV5-8
length: 16
DNA: TGTGCCAGCAGCTTGGGGGGGCGTCCAACTAATGAAAAACTGTTTTTT
CDR3: CASSLGGRPTNEKLFF

J: TRBJ2-5
D: TRBD2
size: -
V: TRBV11-2
length: 15
DNA: TGTGCCAGCAGCTTAGACGTAGCGGGGGGAGAGACCCAGTACTTC
CDR3: CASSLDVAGGETQYF

J: TRBJ2-7
D: TRBD1
size: -
V: TRBV5-6
length: 15
DNA: TGTGCCAGCAGCCCCTTCGGGACAGGCGAATACGAGCAGTACTTC
CDR3: CASSPFGTGEYEQYF

J: TRBJ1-6
D: TRBD1
size: -
V: TRBV27
length: 14
DNA: TGTGCCAGCAGTGAACAGGGGGCAACTTCACCCCTCCACTTT
CDR3: CASSEQGATSPLHF

J: TRBJ1-2
D: TRBD1
size: -
V: TRBV7-9
length: 15
DNA: TGTGCCAGCAGGGCCCGGGACAGGGGGAACTATGGCTACACCTTC
CDR3: CASRARDRGNYGYTF

J: TRBJ2-4
D: -
size: -
V: TRBV2
length: 15
DNA: TGTGCCAGCAGTATGTCTACGGGAGCCAAAAACATTCAGTACTTC
CDR3: CASSMSTGAKNIQYF

J: TRBJ2-5
D: TRBD2
size: -
V: TRBV6-5
length: 15
DNA: TGTGCCAGCACCACGGGGGCGGGGGGGCAGGAGACCCAGTACTTC
CDR3: CASTTGAGGQETQYF

J: TRBJ2-5
D: TRBD1
size: -
V: TRBV2
length: 15
DNA: TGTGCCAGCAGTGTTGGACAGGGAAGGGGGGAGACCCAGTACTTC
CDR3: CASSVGQGRGETQYF

J: TRBJ2-2
D: -
size: few
V: TRBV2
length: 12
DNA: TGTGCCAGCAGCCTAGTAATGAGGGAGCTGTTTTTT
CDR3: CASSLVMRELFF

J: TRBJ1-6
D: -
size: -
V: TRBV15
length: 14
DNA: TGTGCCACCAGCAGCGGTAGGAGGGATTCACCCCTCCACTTT
CDR3: CATSSGRRDSPLHF

J: TRBJ1-2
D: TRBD1
size: -
V: TRBV30
length: 14
DNA: TGTGCCTGGAGTCCAGGGGGCGATGGCTATGGCTACACCTTC
CDR3: CAWSPGGDGYGYTF

J: TRBJ2-5
D: -
size: -
V: TRBV2
length: 12
DNA: TGTGCCAGCAGTGAGGCCAGAGGGACCCAGTACTTC
CDR3: CASSEARGTQYF

J: TRBJ2-1
D: -
size: -
V: TRBV7-6
length: 12
DNA: TGTGCCAGCGCGACAGGGACTCATGAGCAGTTCTTC
CDR3: CASATGTHEQFF

J: TRBJ2-7
D: TRBD1
size: -
V: TRBV10-1
length: 15
DNA: TGCGCCAGCAGGACCCACAGGGGGAACTCCTACGAGCAGTACTTC
CDR3: CASRTHRGNSYEQYF

J: TRBJ1-2
D: -
size: -
V: TRBV6-5
length: 15
DNA: TGTGCCAGCAGTACTCAACTCGGGGTGATGTCGGCCTACACCTTC
CDR3: CASSTQLGVMSAYTF

J: TRBJ2-7
D: TRBD1
size: -
V: TRBV2
length: 13
DNA: TGTGCCAGCAGTGGGGACAGGTCCTACGAGCAGTACTTC
CDR3: CASSGDRSYEQYF

J: TRBJ2-1
D: TRBD2
size: -
V: TRBV9
length: 15
DNA: TGTGCCAGCAGCGTGACTAGCGGGGGGGCCTATGAGCAGTTCTTC
CDR3: CASSVTSGGAYEQFF

J: TRBJ1-1
D: -
size: few
V: TRBV10-2
length: 11
DNA: TGCGCCAGCAGTGGGCACACTGAAGCTTTCTTT
CDR3: CASSGHTEAFF

J: TRBJ1-4
D: -
size: -
V: TRBV6-5
length: 16
DNA: TGTGCCAGCAGTTACCAGTCTGGGGCACCTAATGAAAAACTGTTTTTT
CDR3: CASSYQSGAPNEKLFF

J: TRBJ2-3
D: -
size: -
V: TRBV7-9
length: 15
DNA: TGTGCCAGCAGCCTCGACAGGAGAGAGGCAGATACGCAGTATTTT
CDR3: CASSLDRREADTQYF